This passage covers 14 T cell receptor beta chains from one sample sequenced in a study of patients and donors after allogeneic stem cell transplantation. One entry per CDR3 protein, called by TCRdb with MiXCR from the RT-PCR reads. The sample shows roughly 200,000 distinct CDR3 sequences, less than 45% of them seen only once. The sequenced sample consisted of blood, either unsorted or a sorted T cell fraction (not recorded which). These receptors were collected from a human donor who was either an allogeneic HSCT recipient or a stem cell or donor lymphocyte infusion donor (not recorded which). It is not recorded whose cells these are; they may come from a transplant donor.

This clonotype occurred once. In DNA, the CDR3 is TGTGCCAGCTCACGGGACAGGGCAGGAGAGACCCAGTACTTC. Translated, it gives CASSRDRAGETQYF. This chain uses TRBV18 with TRBJ2-5; 9 bases fit TRBD1. Germline lookup yields CDR1 KGHSH and CDR2 LQKENI. The length of the CDR3 is 14 residues. V lost 4 bases to trimming and J lost 4 bases; unmatched junction nucleotides: 4. Drawing the rest from reference TRBV18 and TRBJ2-5, the complete variable domain is NAGVMQNPRHLVRRRGQEARLRCSPMKGHSHVYWYRQLPEEGLKFMVYLQKENIIDESGMPKERFSAEFPKEGPSILRIQQVVRGDSAAYFCASSRDRAGETQYFGPGTRLLVL.

This clonotype turned up a few times. The chain is built from TRBV27 and TRBJ1-5; 8 bases are a match to TRBD1. J was trimmed by 1 base and V by 4 bases; bases with no gene match: 6. Germline V gene lookup returns CDR1 MNHEY and CDR2 SMNVEV (reference sequence). The CDR3 length is 16 residues. The chain's CDR3 is CASSSTGEGSNQPQHF. The CDR3, as DNA: TGTGCCAGCAGTTCGACAGGGGAAGGAAGCAATCAGCCCCAGCATTTT.

This clonotype was seen a few times. The CDR3 nucleotides are TGTGCCTGGGGCAGACAGATTTTAAACACTGAAGCTTTCTTT. Encoded protein: CAWGRQILNTEAFF. This chain joins TRBV30 and TRBJ1-1, with D perhaps matching TRBD1 (5 bases). The CDR3 is made up of 14 amino acids. Germline values: CDR1 GTSNPN, CDR2 SVGIG (reference sequence). Trimming took 5 bases from V and 2 from J, leaving 15 bases between them. The full variable domain, its missing parts supplied by reference TRBV30 and TRBJ1-1, is SQTIHQWPATLVQPVGSPLSLECTVEGTSNPNLYWYRQAAGRGLQLLFYSVGIGQISSEVPQNLSASRPQDRQFILSSKKLLLSDSGFYLCAWGRQILNTEAFFGQGTRLTVV.

V is TRBV29-1 and J is TRBJ2-1; 10 bases are shared with TRBD2. CDR1 is SQVTM, CDR2 ANQGSEA, per germline. The trim removed 3 bases at V and 6 bases at J, leaving 5 bases unmatched. The CDR3 totals 14 residues. Here the CDR3 DNA reads TGCAGCGTTGACGAGGGACTAGCGCTCAATGAGCAGTTCTTC. It translates to CSVDEGLALNEQFF.

The chain joins TRBV5-1 to TRBJ1-5, with D perhaps matching TRBD1 (5 bases). The CDR3 covers 17 residues. Germline values: CDR1 SGHRS, CDR2 YFSETQ. V lost 4 bases and J 1 base, leaving 18 bases between the germline ends. The CDR3 DNA sequence: TGCGCCAGCAGCAACCGGACACTAGAGGCAAGCAATCAGCCCCAGCATTTT. Its protein product is CASSNRTLEASNQPQHF.

In this sample, this clonotype turned up a few times. The chain recombines TRBV11-2 with TRBJ2-5; TRBD2 matches 16 bases. V trimming: 4 bases; J trimming: 5 bases; junction bases outside the gene matches: 4. CDR3 length equals 16 residues. CDR1 and CDR2 (germline): SGHAT, FQNNGV. The CDR3 DNA is TGTGCCAGCAGCTCCGGGACTAGCGGGGGGGGTGAGACCCAGTACTTC. It yields the protein CASSSGTSGGGETQYF.

J is TRBJ2-7 and V is TRBV29-1, with 8 positions matching TRBD1. This CDR3 comprises 15 residues. CDR1 and CDR2 from the germline V gene are SQVTM and ANQGSEA. Trimming cost V 6 bases and J 1 base; bases outside gene matches: 11. The CDR3 is CSVLIPGQDSYEQYF. The CDR3 nucleotides are TGCAGCGTGTTAATCCCGGGACAGGATTCCTACGAGCAGTACTTC.

The chain carries TRBV7-2 and TRBJ2-3; no clear D. V was clipped by 5 bases and J by 4 bases, with 13 bases between them. The CDR3 contains 14 residues. CDR1 SGHTA and CDR2 FQGNSA come from the germline V gene. This chain's CDR3 is CASSLVLTSDTQYF. CDR3 nucleotides: TGTGCCAGCAGCCTGGTATTGACGTCAGATACGCAGTATTTT. Full variable domain (missing parts from reference TRBV7-2 and TRBJ2-3): GAGVSQSPSNKVTEKGKDVELRCDPISGHTALYWYRQSLGQGLEFLIYFQGNSAPDKSGLPSDRFSAERTGGSVSTLTIQRTQQEDSAVYLCASSLVLTSDTQYFGPGTRLTVL.

The chain joins TRBV7-9 to TRBJ2-1, with a tentative D call TRBD2 (6 bases). Trimming shortened V by 6 bases and J by 10 bases, and 28 bases separated the two germline ends. The CDR3 spans 17 residues. CDR1 and CDR2 (germline): SEHNR, FQNEAQ (reference sequence). The DNA of the CDR3 is TGTGCCAGCAGTCCAACTTCAGGGACTCCCCAACTTTGGGAGCAGTTCTTC. Its translation: CASSPTSGTPQLWEQFF.

The rearrangement links TRBV19 to TRBJ1-1, with D possibly being TRBD1 (5 bases). V was shortened by 7 bases and J by 1 base, with 19 bases between the two germline ends. From germline, CDR1 is LNHDA and CDR2 SQIVND (reference sequence). The CDR3 covers 16 residues. Here the CDR3 reads CASKRVQGAPNTEAFF. The CDR3 region has the DNA TGTGCCAGTAAAAGGGTGCAAGGGGCTCCGAACACTGAAGCTTTCTTT.

The chain links TRBV3-1 to TRBJ2-1; no firm D call. This CDR3 is built from 16 residues. Trimming pared 2 bases from V and 6 bases from J, leaving 17 bases between. The germline gives CDR1 LGHDT, CDR2 YNNKEL (reference sequence). CDR3 in amino acids: CASSQISSFHSNEQFF. DNA for the CDR3: TGTGCCAGCAGCCAAATTAGCAGTTTCCACTCCAATGAGCAGTTCTTC.

The CDR3 loop is CASSVGLAGTSTDTQYF. The CDR3 nucleotides read TGTGCCAGCAGCGTAGGGTTAGCGGGAACGAGCACAGATACGCAGTATTTT. The chain employs TRBV9 and TRBJ2-3, with TRBD2 matching over 8 bases. The CDR3 covers 17 residues. The J segment lost 0 bases and the V segment lost 0 bases, leaving 6 bases of the junction unmatched. Germline V CDR1 and CDR2: SGDLS, YYNGEE.

This clonotype appeared a few times. The chain is built from TRBV5-6 and TRBJ2-3, with a tentative D call TRBD2 (5 bases). The CDR3 covers 17 residues. The germline V and J ends were trimmed by 0 bases and 1 base, with 15 bases remaining between them. Germline CDR1 is SGHDT and CDR2 is YYEEEE. The CDR3 sequence is CASSLELLVLGTDTQYF. The CDR3 nucleotides are TGTGCCAGCAGCTTGGAATTACTAGTTCTGGGCACAGATACGCAGTATTTT.

The rearrangement uses TRBV28 and TRBJ2-2; 8 positions agree with TRBD2. The V gene's germline CDR1 is MDHEN and CDR2 SYDVKM. The CDR3 is made up of 19 amino acids. With 3 bases clipped from V and 4 bases from J, the junction kept 16 bases outside the gene matches. In DNA form, the CDR3 reads TGTGCCAGCAGTTTTCTGGCTAGCGGGCCAAAGGGGCTCACCGGGGAGCTGTTTTTT. Its translation: CASSFLASGPKGLTGELFF.